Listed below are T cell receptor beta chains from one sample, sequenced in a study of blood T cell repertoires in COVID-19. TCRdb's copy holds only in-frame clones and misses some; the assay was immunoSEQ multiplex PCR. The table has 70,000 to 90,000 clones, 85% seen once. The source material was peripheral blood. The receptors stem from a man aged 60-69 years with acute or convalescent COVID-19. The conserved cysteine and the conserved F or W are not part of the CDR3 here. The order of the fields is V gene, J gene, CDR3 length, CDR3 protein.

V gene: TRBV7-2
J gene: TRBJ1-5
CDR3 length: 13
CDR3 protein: ASSLAPGMGQPQH

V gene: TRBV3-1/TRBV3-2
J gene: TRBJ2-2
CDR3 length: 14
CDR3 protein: ASSHEWQGGTGELF

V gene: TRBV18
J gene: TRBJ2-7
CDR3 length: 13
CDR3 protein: ASSPRSGQAYEQY

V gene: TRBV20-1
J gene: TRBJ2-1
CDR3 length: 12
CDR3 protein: SASRSGRYNEQF

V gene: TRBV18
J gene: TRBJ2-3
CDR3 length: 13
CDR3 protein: ASSPPDESTDTQY

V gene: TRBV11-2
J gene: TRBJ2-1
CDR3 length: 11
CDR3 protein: ASSLDSAGEQF

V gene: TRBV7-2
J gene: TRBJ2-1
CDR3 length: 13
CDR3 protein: ASSLSINSNNEQF

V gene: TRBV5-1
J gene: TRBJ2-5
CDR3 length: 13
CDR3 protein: ASSLQLAGEETQY

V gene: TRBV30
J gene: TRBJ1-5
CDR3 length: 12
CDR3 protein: AWSASGGNQPQH

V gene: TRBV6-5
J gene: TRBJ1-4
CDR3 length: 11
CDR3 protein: ASSRVANEKLF

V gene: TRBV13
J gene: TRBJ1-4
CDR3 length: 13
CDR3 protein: ASSPSGTGNEKLF

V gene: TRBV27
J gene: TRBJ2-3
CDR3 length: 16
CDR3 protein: ASSLDGGAQMRTDTQY

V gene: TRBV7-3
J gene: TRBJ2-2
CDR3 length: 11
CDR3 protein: ASSLSRTGELF

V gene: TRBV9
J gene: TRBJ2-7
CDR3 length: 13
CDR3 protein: ASSVGPGGEYEQY

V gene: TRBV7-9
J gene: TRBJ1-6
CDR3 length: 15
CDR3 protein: ASSRGTGGSNNSPLH

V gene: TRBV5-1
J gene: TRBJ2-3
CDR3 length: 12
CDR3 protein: ASSPPRSTDTQY

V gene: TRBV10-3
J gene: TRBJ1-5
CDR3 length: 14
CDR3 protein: AISESKGAPNQPQH

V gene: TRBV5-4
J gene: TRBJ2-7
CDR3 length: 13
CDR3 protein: ASSYGTASSYEQY

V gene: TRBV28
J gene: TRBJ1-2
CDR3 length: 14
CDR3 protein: ASSATDRGLQYGYT

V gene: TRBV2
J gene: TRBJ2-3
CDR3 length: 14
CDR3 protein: ASKTRTGGSTDTQY

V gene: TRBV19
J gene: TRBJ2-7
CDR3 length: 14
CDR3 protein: ASSSFLGQSGYEQY

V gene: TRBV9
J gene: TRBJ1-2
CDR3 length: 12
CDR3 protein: ASSVEQGRYGYT

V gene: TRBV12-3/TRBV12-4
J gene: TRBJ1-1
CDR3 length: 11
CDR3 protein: ASTPRQGTEAF